The rows below give T cell receptor beta chains drawn from one sample of a study of T cell repertoires in cytomegalovirus infection. TCRdb analysed the reads with MiXCR anew, one entry per CDR3 protein. The sample lists 300,000 or so distinct CDR3 sequences, roughly 9.3% occurring once. Sample: PBMCs. These receptors were obtained from a human donor in good health (CMV status not recorded). Some clones in this sample may be carry-over from other donors' samples. Each CDR3 is given with its conserved first and last residue. D genes are given only for firm matches. The size of a clone is reported for some rows only, either as once, few or many, or as a class for expanded clones.

d_gene: TRBD2; abundance: large; v_gene: TRBV5-1; j_gene: TRBJ2-7; CDR3aa: CASSWTSGGTYEQYF; CDR3nt: TGCGCCAGCAGTTGGACTAGCGGGGGGACCTACGAGCAGTACTTC
d_gene: TRBD1; abundance: few; v_gene: TRBV24-1; j_gene: TRBJ1-4; CDR3aa: CATRGQGNEKLFF; CDR3nt: TGTGCCACCCGCGGACAGGGTAATGAAAAACTGTTTTTT
d_gene: NA; abundance: many; v_gene: TRBV20-1; j_gene: TRBJ2-2; CDR3aa: CSARVGTNTGELFF; CDR3nt: TGCAGTGCTAGAGTAGGAACGAACACCGGGGAGCTGTTTTTT
d_gene: NA; abundance: many; v_gene: TRBV6-2/TRBV6-3; j_gene: TRBJ2-1; CDR3aa: CASSYTAGGALRSEQFF; CDR3nt: TGTGCCAGCAGTTATACTGCAGGGGGGGCGCTTAGGAGTGAGCAGTTCTTC
d_gene: TRBD1; abundance: few; v_gene: TRBV20-1; j_gene: TRBJ2-1; CDR3aa: CSAREFRGMVNEQFF; CDR3nt: TGCAGTGCTAGAGAGTTCAGGGGGATGGTAAATGAGCAGTTCTTC
d_gene: TRBD1; abundance: many; v_gene: TRBV28; j_gene: TRBJ1-2; CDR3aa: CASSPPFRGQGYGYTF; CDR3nt: TGTGCCAGCAGTCCACCATTCAGGGGGCAAGGCTATGGCTACACCTTC
d_gene: TRBD1; abundance: many; v_gene: TRBV7-2; j_gene: TRBJ2-5; CDR3aa: CASSLMTGRQETQYF; CDR3nt: TGTGCCAGCAGCTTAATGACAGGGCGCCAAGAGACCCAGTACTTC
d_gene: TRBD1; abundance: many; v_gene: TRBV29-1; j_gene: TRBJ1-2; CDR3aa: CSVGQGNYGYTF; CDR3nt: TGCAGCGTCGGACAGGGGAACTATGGCTACACCTTC
d_gene: NA; abundance: NA; v_gene: TRBV24-1; j_gene: TRBJ1-2; CDR3aa: CATSDPGHGYTF; CDR3nt: TGTGCCACCAGTGATCCAGGGCATGGCTACACCTTC
d_gene: TRBD1; abundance: few; v_gene: TRBV5-4; j_gene: TRBJ1-1; CDR3aa: CASSSGTGRSRGYTEAFF; CDR3nt: TGTGCCAGCAGCTCGGGGACAGGGAGATCGCGGGGGTACACTGAAGCTTTCTTT
d_gene: NA; abundance: few; v_gene: TRBV29-1; j_gene: TRBJ1-1; CDR3aa: CSVRGWITEAFF; CDR3nt: TGCAGCGTTCGGGGTTGGATCACTGAAGCTTTCTTT
d_gene: TRBD1; abundance: NA; v_gene: TRBV27; j_gene: TRBJ2-2; CDR3aa: CASRKDRVGTGELFF; CDR3nt: TGTGCCAGCAGGAAAGACAGGGTTGGGACCGGGGAGCTGTTTTTT
d_gene: NA; abundance: NA; v_gene: TRBV12-3/TRBV12-4; j_gene: TRBJ1-2; CDR3aa: CASSFGLTRDYGYTF; CDR3nt: TGTGCCAGCAGTTTCGGACTCACCAGGGACTATGGCTACACCTTC
d_gene: NA; abundance: few; v_gene: TRBV19; j_gene: TRBJ2-5; CDR3aa: CASSIEEGSRETQYF; CDR3nt: TGTGCCAGTAGTATAGAGGAGGGCTCAAGGGAGACCCAGTACTTC
d_gene: NA; abundance: many; v_gene: TRBV7-9; j_gene: TRBJ1-1; CDR3aa: CASKKQAGTEAFF; CDR3nt: TGTGCCAGTAAAAAGCAGGCAGGCACTGAAGCTTTCTTT
d_gene: NA; abundance: NA; v_gene: TRBV14; j_gene: TRBJ2-2; CDR3aa: CASSQDKGGSNTGELFF; CDR3nt: TGTGCCAGCAGCCAAGATAAGGGCGGCTCGAACACCGGGGAGCTGTTTTTT
d_gene: NA; abundance: many; v_gene: TRBV7-9; j_gene: TRBJ2-6; CDR3aa: CASSSSIRTASGANVLTF; CDR3nt: TGTGCCAGCAGCTCCTCAATCCGGACGGCCTCTGGGGCCAACGTCCTGACTTTC
d_gene: NA; abundance: many; v_gene: TRBV14; j_gene: TRBJ1-5; CDR3aa: CASSQTGIRQPQHF; CDR3nt: TGTGCCAGCAGCCAAACAGGGATTCGGCAGCCCCAGCATTTT
d_gene: NA; abundance: many; v_gene: TRBV24-1; j_gene: TRBJ2-1; CDR3aa: CATSGFGQFDEQFF; CDR3nt: TGTGCCACCAGTGGATTCGGGCAGTTCGATGAGCAGTTCTTC
d_gene: NA; abundance: many; v_gene: TRBV28; j_gene: TRBJ2-6; CDR3aa: CASSPVGSGANVLTF; CDR3nt: TGTGCCAGCAGCCCTGTTGGATCTGGGGCCAACGTCCTGACTTTC
d_gene: NA; abundance: many; v_gene: TRBV7-2; j_gene: TRBJ1-3; CDR3aa: CASSNPGYTGNTIYF; CDR3nt: TGTGCCAGCAGCAACCCGGGTTACACTGGAAACACCATATATTTT
d_gene: NA; abundance: many; v_gene: TRBV10-2; j_gene: TRBJ2-2; CDR3aa: CASKWGTGELFF; CDR3nt: TGCGCCAGCAAATGGGGGACCGGGGAGCTGTTTTTT
d_gene: NA; abundance: many; v_gene: TRBV7-2; j_gene: TRBJ1-2; CDR3aa: CASSPDYGYTF; CDR3nt: TGTGCCAGCAGCCCGGATTATGGCTACACCTTC
d_gene: TRBD1; abundance: many; v_gene: TRBV28; j_gene: TRBJ1-4; CDR3aa: CASSVPEGAPNEKLFF; CDR3nt: TGTGCCAGCAGTGTGCCGGAGGGGGCCCCTAATGAAAAACTGTTTTTT
d_gene: NA; abundance: many; v_gene: TRBV19; j_gene: TRBJ1-2; CDR3aa: CASILLGSTNYGYTF; CDR3nt: TGTGCCAGTATCCTCCTGGGATCTACTAACTATGGCTACACCTTC
d_gene: TRBD2; abundance: many; v_gene: TRBV7-2; j_gene: TRBJ2-4; CDR3aa: CASSLARLAGVGNIQYF; CDR3nt: TGTGCCAGCAGCTTAGCGAGGCTAGCGGGGGTCGGGAACATTCAGTACTTC
d_gene: NA; abundance: many; v_gene: TRBV12-5; j_gene: TRBJ2-3; CDR3aa: CASGLGASQGTDTQYF; CDR3nt: TGTGCTAGTGGTTTGGGAGCTAGTCAGGGCACAGATACGCAGTATTTT
d_gene: TRBD1; abundance: many; v_gene: TRBV7-2; j_gene: TRBJ1-4; CDR3aa: CASSLDRGAEKLFF; CDR3nt: TGTGCCAGCAGCCTCGACAGGGGGGCTGAAAAACTGTTTTTT
d_gene: NA; abundance: many; v_gene: TRBV4-3; j_gene: TRBJ1-5; CDR3aa: CASSRTRVSNQPQHF; CDR3nt: TGCGCCAGCAGCCGCACCAGGGTTAGCAATCAGCCCCAGCATTTT
d_gene: TRBD1; abundance: NA; v_gene: TRBV20-1; j_gene: TRBJ1-2; CDR3aa: CSAPNRQGARGYTF; CDR3nt: TGCAGTGCACCCAACCGACAGGGGGCGCGCGGCTACACCTTC
d_gene: NA; abundance: many; v_gene: TRBV25-1; j_gene: TRBJ1-2; CDR3aa: CASSEEGMGARNYGYTF; CDR3nt: TGTGCCAGCAGTGAAGAGGGGATGGGGGCGCGGAACTATGGCTACACCTTC
d_gene: TRBD1; abundance: many; v_gene: TRBV5-5; j_gene: TRBJ1-4; CDR3aa: CASRTGTGNEKLFF; CDR3nt: TGTGCCAGCAGAACCGGGACAGGAAATGAAAAACTGTTTTTT
d_gene: TRBD1; abundance: few; v_gene: TRBV5-6; j_gene: TRBJ1-1; CDR3aa: CASSLVNRGRTEAFF; CDR3nt: TGTGCCAGCAGCTTGGTAAACAGGGGGCGGACTGAAGCTTTCTTT
d_gene: NA; abundance: many; v_gene: TRBV6-2/TRBV6-3; j_gene: TRBJ1-4; CDR3aa: CASSTGQNRRRNEKLFF; CDR3nt: TGTGCCAGCAGTACCGGACAAAATAGGCGGAGAAATGAAAAACTGTTTTTT
d_gene: NA; abundance: many; v_gene: TRBV28; j_gene: TRBJ1-2; CDR3aa: CASSSEGWSGYTF; CDR3nt: TGTGCCAGCAGTTCAGAGGGGTGGAGTGGCTACACCTTC
d_gene: NA; abundance: NA; v_gene: TRBV20-1; j_gene: TRBJ1-2; CDR3aa: CSARAGGGIRQDYGYTF; CDR3nt: TGCAGTGCTAGAGCCGGGGGGGGGATTCGACAAGACTATGGCTACACCTTC
d_gene: NA; abundance: many; v_gene: TRBV6-6; j_gene: TRBJ2-1; CDR3aa: CASSSGRGEQFF; CDR3nt: TGTGCCAGCAGTTCTGGACGGGGTGAGCAGTTCTTC
d_gene: TRBD1; abundance: NA; v_gene: TRBV7-2; j_gene: TRBJ1-2; CDR3aa: CASSSGTGGYGYTF; CDR3nt: TGTGCCAGCAGCTCCGGGACAGGGGGTTATGGCTACACCTTC
d_gene: TRBD1; abundance: many; v_gene: TRBV28; j_gene: TRBJ1-5; CDR3aa: CASSPQGDGNQPQHF; CDR3nt: TGTGCCAGCAGCCCACAGGGGGACGGCAATCAGCCCCAGCATTTT
d_gene: TRBD1; abundance: NA; v_gene: TRBV29-1; j_gene: TRBJ2-3; CDR3aa: CSVEGGQGFTDTQYF; CDR3nt: TGCAGCGTTGAGGGAGGACAGGGGTTCACAGATACGCAGTATTTT
d_gene: NA; abundance: many; v_gene: TRBV7-2; j_gene: TRBJ2-5; CDR3aa: CASSPLVRGRGETQYF; CDR3nt: TGTGCCAGCAGCCCCTTAGTCAGGGGCAGAGGGGAGACCCAGTACTTC
d_gene: NA; abundance: many; v_gene: TRBV29-1; j_gene: TRBJ2-1; CDR3aa: CSVQRDSSYNEQFF; CDR3nt: TGCAGCGTTCAGAGGGATAGCTCCTACAATGAGCAGTTCTTC
d_gene: TRBD2; abundance: many; v_gene: TRBV11-3; j_gene: TRBJ2-3; CDR3aa: CASSRGGSTDTQYF; CDR3nt: TGTGCCAGCAGCCGCGGGGGTAGCACAGATACGCAGTATTTT
d_gene: NA; abundance: NA; v_gene: TRBV29-1; j_gene: TRBJ2-1; CDR3aa: CSVEDSGIGEQFF; CDR3nt: TGCAGCGTTGAAGATTCTGGGATCGGCGAGCAGTTCTTC
d_gene: NA; abundance: few; v_gene: TRBV19; j_gene: TRBJ1-4; CDR3aa: CASKEIATNEKLFF; CDR3nt: TGTGCCAGTAAGGAGATTGCAACTAATGAAAAACTGTTTTTT
d_gene: TRBD2; abundance: many; v_gene: TRBV12-3/TRBV12-4; j_gene: TRBJ2-1; CDR3aa: CASRLLASGREQFF; CDR3nt: TGTGCCAGCAGGCTGTTGGCTAGCGGGCGTGAGCAGTTCTTC
d_gene: TRBD1; abundance: many; v_gene: TRBV6-2/TRBV6-3; j_gene: TRBJ2-3; CDR3aa: CASSGTGVPSTDTQYF; CDR3nt: TGTGCCAGCAGCGGGACAGGGGTTCCTAGCACAGATACGCAGTATTTT
d_gene: NA; abundance: many; v_gene: TRBV6-2/TRBV6-3; j_gene: TRBJ2-3; CDR3aa: CASSWGAGATDTQYF; CDR3nt: TGTGCCAGCAGTTGGGGGGCGGGGGCCACAGATACGCAGTATTTT
d_gene: NA; abundance: many; v_gene: TRBV7-9; j_gene: TRBJ2-1; CDR3aa: CASSAADNEQFF; CDR3nt: TGTGCCAGCAGCGCGGCCGACAATGAGCAGTTCTTC
d_gene: TRBD1; abundance: NA; v_gene: TRBV28; j_gene: TRBJ1-2; CDR3aa: CASSPGQGAWGYTF; CDR3nt: TGTGCCAGCAGTCCGGGACAGGGGGCATGGGGCTACACCTTC
d_gene: NA; abundance: few; v_gene: TRBV3-1; j_gene: TRBJ2-7; CDR3aa: CASSQTRYEQYF; CDR3nt: TGTGCCAGCAGCCAGACTCGCTACGAGCAGTACTTC
d_gene: NA; abundance: NA; v_gene: TRBV19; j_gene: TRBJ2-1; CDR3aa: CASKPQAYNEQFF; CDR3nt: TGTGCCAGTAAGCCCCAGGCCTACAATGAGCAGTTCTTC